This T cell receptor beta chain appears in the sequencing data of a study of CD8 T cells in ankylosing spondylitis listed by TCRdb under 2017. For context, the study as a whole: To find TCR variants linked to disease, the study profiled T cell receptor beta repertoires in ankylosing spondylitis patients and healthy donors. The full study cohort was made up of 25 ankylosing spondylitis patients and over 90 healthy donors. Peripheral blood was sampled, and synovial fluid was also collected from ankylosing spondylitis patients. General findings and caveats noted by the study authors: The disease-linked clones had a CD8+ phenotype and were found at relatively low frequencies in peripheral blood. The disease-linked clones were reported to be significantly enriched in matched synovial fluid samples from ankylosing spondylitis patients. Blood from ankylosing spondylitis patients appeared to be characterized by a TCR beta motif composed of under ten highly homologous amino acid variants. Some motif variants had previously been reported in the synovial fluid and blood of reactive arthritis patients, which suggests shared mechanisms of disease initiation.

Sequencing was performed on an Illumina HiSeq 2500. Quantitative 5'-RACE with molecular barcodes was the method used to prepare the TCR beta libraries. The published analysis was carried out like this. A new computational method, built on a probabilistic model of VDJ rearrangement, was used to identify disease-linked TCR variants. Starting from the raw public reads, TCRdb applied fastp trimming at Q25, assembled clones with MiXCR and retained in-frame beta chains. For every CDR3 protein sequence, its rows merge into one entry that carries the most common genes and DNA. The V and J calls and clone size are TCRdb's, not the authors'. A total of 500,000 to 650,000 distinct CDR3 sequences appear in this sample, approximately 5% of them only once. The ten largest account for around 3.6% of the sample. CDR1 and CDR2 were assigned from the germline V gene (reference sequence) as DFQATT and SNEGSKA. Taken from cysteine to phenylalanine, the CDR3 has 14 residues. Just the 42-base CDR3 DNA is kept, in frame starting at base 1. The junction carries 12 bases between V and J, which are trimmed by 5 bases and 0 bases respectively.

Details on this clonotype: The specificity of this receptor is unknown. Per-nucleotide qualities are absent, and no much larger clonotype sits a single base away.

The clonotype originates from a male donor with ankylosing spondylitis. This sequence uses TRBV20-1 and TRBJ2-3, and the D gene may be TRBD2, 6 bases matching. What was sequenced was blood, either unsorted or a sorted T cell fraction (not recorded which). The CDR3 region reads CSAPGLPSTDTQYF. The nucleotides are TGCAGTGCTCCCGGACTACCTAGCACAGATACGCAGTATTTT.